Included here is one T cell receptor (beta chain) sequence, with context. TCRdb processed the 5' RACE reads anew with MiXCR; each CDR3 protein has one entry. Found here are about 560,000 distinct CDR3 sequences, approximately 15% of them singletons; the top ten hold around 7.8%. This specimen belongs to a study of T-cell memory formation after mild COVID-19. The germline V gene encodes CDR1 SGHDT and CDR2 YYEEEE. The CDR3 covers 17 residues. The ends were cut back, 3 bases at V and 0 bases at J, with 18 bases in the middle. The chain has TRBV5-6 and TRBJ1-1; D is perhaps TRBD1 (6 bases). The receptor was derived from an adult woman who had mild COVID-19 (a few samples of this study predate the infection). Cell type and time point are not known. Sequenced: PBMCs or a T cell subset sorted from them (not recorded which). The CDR3 spells CASSWGPRDLMNTEAFF. As DNA, the CDR3 is TGTGCCAGCAGCTGGGGGCCCAGGGATCTCATGAACACTGAAGCTTTCTTT.